This is a list of T cell receptor beta chains from one sample in a study of blood T cell repertoires in COVID-19. This table comes from immunoSEQ multiplex PCR, and its TCRdb copy is limited to in-frame clones, with some not included. This sample has around 190,000 clones; around 80% occur once, and the top ten carry roughly an eighth. The sample comprised peripheral blood. These receptor sequences come from a human donor in a cohort sampled during active COVID-19. Both conserved end residues are part of each CDR3.

V gene	CDR3 length	J gene	CDR3 protein
TRBV2	14	TRBJ2-4	CASSRTSGENIQYF
TRBV6-5	15	TRBJ2-5	CASSYRGTYQETQYF
TRBV10-2	16	TRBJ2-3	CASSDVLAVSTDTQYF
TRBV6-6	16	TRBJ1-5	CASSLGRGNSNQPQHF
TRBV1	14	TRBJ2-7	CTSRETGVVYEQYF
TRBV13	14	TRBJ1-2	CASSLQGLNYGYTF
TRBV30	13	TRBJ1-1	CAWSVRGQGEAFF
TRBV4-1	11	TRBJ2-7	CASSGSYEQYF
TRBV28	14	TRBJ1-1	CASSSNLEGERAFF
TRBV5-6	14	TRBJ1-1	CASSHLAGTSEAFF
TRBV20-1	13	TRBJ1-5	CSASKSSNQPQHF
TRBV5-1	15	TRBJ2-2	CASSLAGSTTGELFF
TRBV21-1	15	TRBJ2-5	CASSKDEHDQETQYF
TRBV6-5	15	TRBJ1-4	CASSYSDSRREKLFF
TRBV18	14	TRBJ2-7	CASSPMTTSYEQYF
TRBV5-1	16	TRBJ2-6	CASSRPQGSGANVLTF
TRBV7-8	16	TRBJ2-7	CASSLRGTAASYEQYF
TRBV30	15	TRBJ2-7	CAWTGGLAGGREQYF
TRBV6-5	15	TRBJ1-6	CASSSTDRGGSPLHF
TRBV5-1	14	TRBJ2-7	CASSSLAGPYEQYF
TRBV6-5	16	TRBJ2-1	CASSSHTSGRSGEQFF
TRBV3-1/TRBV3-2	17	TRBJ2-2	CASSHSSGRIDTGELFF
TRBV4-1	17	TRBJ1-3	CASSQLLTGDSGNTIYF
TRBV2	13	TRBJ1-3	CASRTGPGNTIYF
TRBV27	13	TRBJ2-1	CASSLIPDNEQFF
TRBV24-1	15	TRBJ2-3	CATSDATGRTDTQYF
TRBV19	15	TRBJ2-1	CASSPVEREYHEQFF
TRBV5-1	16	TRBJ2-5	CASSLEASGRRETQYF
TRBV11-3	20	TRBJ2-7	CASSLDLGTSGRGSSYEQYF
TRBV7-9	18	TRBJ2-6	CASSQRDRGLSGANVLTF